This T cell receptor (beta chain) was retrieved from a study of post-analysis software for immune sequencing data. Study-wide context: The disease courses spanned relapsing-remitting, secondary progressive and progressive-relapsing forms of multiple sclerosis.

Sequencing libraries made from TCR beta cDNA carried unique molecular identifiers. TCRdb reprocessed the PCR reads via MiXCR and lists one record per CDR3 protein. Here the sample spans 700,000 to 800,000 distinct CDR3 sequences, about 27% being singletons. V lost 5 bases and J lost 14, with 20 bases in between. The length of the CDR3 is 13 residues. CDR1 SGHTA and CDR2 FQGNSA come from the germline V gene. Points from the study as a whole: F measure clustering grouped samples strongly by preparation batch. There was significantly lower normalized Chao1 diversity in multiple sclerosis patients than in controls. Five or six TRBV segments were significantly more frequent in patients than in controls. TRBV5-6, TRBV5-1 and TRBV20-1 were among these segments.

The table lists this clonotype with a few counts. The antigen remains undetermined. This clonotype was obtained from a girl aged 10 to 17 with multiple sclerosis. Sequenced material: blood. V and J are TRBV7-2 and TRBJ2-3, with D perhaps assigned TRBD1 or TRBD2 (5 bases each). CDR3 sequence reads: CASSLAGTHQSYF. The CDR3 nucleotides read TGTGCCAGCAGCCTCGCCGGGACCCACCAGTCGTATTTT.